The source of this TCR beta chain is a study of CD8 T cells in ankylosing spondylitis. Whole-study findings and limits: Matched ankylosing spondylitis synovial fluid reportedly contained a significantly enriched population of disease-linked clones. About eight highly homologous variants made up a TCR beta motif that seemed to typify ankylosing spondylitis blood.

On this clonotype: What it binds is unknown.

As the method for making TCR beta libraries, quantitative 5'-RACE with molecular barcodes was used. TCRdb re-called the 5' RACE reads through MiXCR, storing one row per CDR3 protein. The repertoire holds about 420,000 distinct CDR3 sequences, 20% to 25% seen once, with roughly 16% in the top ten. Germline V gene lookup returns CDR1 KGHDR and CDR2 SFDVKD. The CDR3 sequence is 12 residues long. V was pared by 3 bases and J by 3 bases, with 3 bases between. This chain uses TRBV24-1 with TRBJ2-3, with D hard to call. The receptor was isolated from a male donor with ankylosing spondylitis. The sample was blood, either unsorted or a sorted T cell fraction (not recorded which). The CDR3 DNA follows: TGTGCCACCAGTGATCAGACAGATACGCAGTATTTT. Its protein is CATSDQTDTQYF.